This entry lists 30 T cell receptor beta chains sequenced from one sample in a study of shared clonotypes between healthy human individuals. Terminally differentiated effector memory CD45RA+ cells were excluded by CCR7 positive selection of CD45RO-negative cells. Method: immunoSEQ multiplex PCR; TCRdb's copy keeps in-frame clones and lacks some. Of about 2.1 million clones listed, roughly 93% are singletons. The sequencing input was naive CD8+ T cells from PBMCs. The receptors stem from a man aged 18 to 30 in good health. Some clones in this sample may be carry-over from other donors' samples.

The chain combines TRBV29-1 with TRBJ2-1; D ambiguous. Between the trimmed V and J ends, which lost 7 bases and 4 bases, there was a span of 5 bases. The CDR3 runs 10 residues. The germline V gene has CDR1 SQVTM and CDR2 ANQGSEA. The CDR3 region has the DNA TGCAGCGGCAGATACAATGAGCAGTTCTTC. This encodes CSGRYNEQFF.

On this clone itself: At one of its ends the junction is not consistent with the germline gene, which may arise from a read error. The chain joins TRBV6-1 to TRBJ1-1; no firm D call. The germline V gene has CDR1 MNHNS and CDR2 SASEGT. The CDR3 length is 14 residues. The CDR3 protein is CASSEGVRNTEAFF. Written as DNA, the CDR3 is TGTGCCAGCAGCGAAGGCGTCCGGAACACTGAAGCTTTCTTT.

The rearrangement links TRBV28 to TRBJ2-3, with D perhaps matching TRBD2 (6 bases). Germline V gives CDR1 MDHEN, CDR2 SYDVKM. The ends were cut back, 11 bases at V and 5 bases at J, with 26 bases in the middle. CDR3 size: 16 residues. CDR3 sequence reads: CALVMGRQAPGDTQYF. CDR3 nucleotides: TGTGCCCTCGTCATGGGGAGGCAGGCCCCGGGAGATACGCAGTATTTT.

This rearrangement joins TRBV4-2 to TRBJ2-1; 12 bases align to TRBD2. The junction had 5 bases not matched to a gene; V was cut back by 0 bases and J by 5 bases. Germline loops: CDR1 LGHNA, CDR2 YNFKEQ. The CDR3 contains 17 residues. CDR3 loop: CASSQDRTSGEHNEQFF. DNA of the CDR3: TGTGCCAGCAGCCAAGATCGGACTAGCGGGGAACACAATGAGCAGTTCTTC.

The chain uses TRBV6-5 and TRBJ2-4; 9 bases fit TRBD1. The CDR3 loop spans 16 amino acids. Germline V gene lookup returns CDR1 MNHEY and CDR2 SVGAGI. V lost 3 bases, J lost 5 bases, and 8 bases stayed unmatched. The DNA for the CDR3 is TGTGCCAGCAGTTATGCAACGGGACAGGGAGAAAACATTCAGTACTTC. Protein product: CASSYATGQGENIQYF.

The chain combines TRBV9 with TRBJ1-2; D gene unclear. Per germline, CDR1 SGDLS and CDR2 YYNGEE. This CDR3 comprises 13 residues. Trimming cost V 3 bases and J 8 bases, with 14 bases left between them. DNA for the CDR3: TGTGCCAGCAGCGCCCGCGACTGGGCGGGCTACACCTTC. This codes for CASSARDWAGYTF.

The chain combines TRBV6-5 with TRBJ2-1, with 11 bases aligning to TRBD2. Germline CDR1 MNHEY, CDR2 SVGAGI. V shed 5 bases, J shed 7 bases, and the junction held 7 bases outside the gene matches. CDR3 length: 15 amino acids. The CDR3 is CASSATSGRFNEQFF. CDR3 in DNA: TGTGCCAGCAGTGCCACTAGCGGGAGATTTAATGAGCAGTTCTTC.

The chain is built from TRBV29-1 and TRBJ2-1, with TRBD1 identical over 9 bases. Trimming cost V 3 bases and J 2 bases; bases outside gene matches: 8. Germline CDR1 SQVTM, CDR2 ANQGSEA. This CDR3 is built from 16 residues. The CDR3 coding sequence is TGCAGCGTTGAGCTCAGGGACAGGGCCCCCTACAATGAGCAGTTCTTC. It encodes CSVELRDRAPYNEQFF.

The CDR3 DNA is TGTGCCAGCAGCTCCTCTAGCGGGAGTACAGATACGCAGTATTTT. Translated: CASSSSSGSTDTQYF. The V and J genes are TRBV7-3 and TRBJ2-3, with 10 nucleotides matching TRBD2. Germline V lookup: CDR1 SGHTA, CDR2 FQGTGA. CDR3 length: 15 amino acids. J was trimmed by 3 bases and V by 4 bases; bases with no gene match: 4.

This chain joins TRBV6-5 and TRBJ2-3; 7 positions agree with TRBD1. The CDR3 consists of 15 residues. The ends lost 6 bases at V and 0 bases at J; junction bases unmatched: 6. Per germline, CDR1 MNHEY and CDR2 SVGAGI. CDR3 sequence (DNA): TGTGCCAGCAGACTCCGGGACAGCAGCACAGATACGCAGTATTTT. Its translation: CASRLRDSSTDTQYF.

This chain uses TRBV28 with TRBJ2-3; D ambiguous. V dropped 1 base and J dropped 3 bases, with 11 bases sitting between them. The germline V gene encodes CDR1 MDHEN and CDR2 SYDVKM. This CDR3 is 15 amino acids long. The CDR3 region has the DNA TGTGCCAGCAGTTTATCTGGAGTCCGGACAGATACGCAGTATTTT. Protein product: CASSLSGVRTDTQYF.

Points on this clone: In the same sample, other DNA sequences code for this CDR3. This sequence joins TRBV4-3 and TRBJ1-2; no firm D call. V lost 0 bases and J 6 bases, leaving 11 bases between the germline ends. Germline CDR1 reads LGHNA; CDR2 reads YSLEER. This CDR3 comprises 14 residues. The chain's CDR3 is CASSQDRRGDGYTF. CDR3 bases: TGCGCCAGCAGCCAAGATCGACGAGGAGATGGCTACACCTTC.

In this sample, this clone turned up a few times. The V and J genes are TRBV28 and TRBJ1-1; maybe TRBD1 (5 bases). The germline V gene encodes CDR1 MDHEN and CDR2 SYDVKM. The CDR3 consists of 11 residues. Trimming cost V 9 bases and J 7 bases, with 12 bases left between them. The CDR3 DNA is TGTGCCAGTCAACGGGGCAGTGAAGCTTTCTTT. Encoded protein: CASQRGSEAFF.

In DNA form, the CDR3 reads TGTGCCAGCAGTGAGCCCCCGGGGCACACCGGGGAGCTGTTTTTT. Translating it yields CASSEPPGHTGELFF. The chain links TRBV25-1 to TRBJ2-2; D may correspond to TRBD1 or TRBD2 (5 bases each). Germline CDR1 is MGHDK and CDR2 is SYGVNS. V was trimmed by 3 bases and J by 3 bases, leaving 11 bases between them. The CDR3 is made up of 15 amino acids.

The V and J genes are TRBV28 and TRBJ1-4; D not resolved. Trimming took 6 bases from V and 3 from J, leaving 14 bases between them. The CDR3 loop spans 15 amino acids. Germline V gene sequence: CDR1 MDHEN, CDR2 SYDVKM. The CDR3 sequence: CASRTTPAANEKLFF. Written as DNA, the CDR3 is TGTGCCAGCAGGACCACGCCGGCAGCTAATGAAAAACTGTTTTTT.

The table lists this clone with a count of one. The rearrangement links TRBV7-2 to TRBJ1-2; TRBD1 might be the D (6 bases). V shed 0 bases and J shed 7 bases, with 12 bases lying between them. Looked up from germline, CDR1 is SGHTA and CDR2 is FQGNSA. The CDR3 extends over 14 amino acids. CDR3 loop: CASSLAGAGAGYTF. CDR3 coding DNA: TGTGCCAGCAGCTTAGCGGGGGCAGGGGCTGGCTACACCTTC.

The genes are TRBV7-6 and TRBJ1-1, with D uncertain. Trimming pared 1 base from V and 1 base from J, leaving 10 bases between. The CDR3 loop spans 15 amino acids. Germline loops: CDR1 SGHVS, CDR2 FNYEAQ. The CDR3 reads CASSLVGPGNTEAFF. CDR3 sequence (DNA): TGTGCCAGCAGCTTAGTGGGCCCAGGGAACACTGAAGCTTTCTTT.

The chain joins TRBV10-3 to TRBJ2-7; the D gene is possibly TRBD1 (6 bases). The CDR3 extends over 13 amino acids. The V end was cut by 6 bases, the J end by 6 bases, with 15 bases between. The germline gives CDR1 ENHRY, CDR2 SYGVKD. In nucleotides, the CDR3 is TGTGCCATCAGCCCCGGGACACCCCCCGAGCAGTACTTC. Translating gives CAISPGTPPEQYF.

This chain links TRBV27 with TRBJ2-5; no firm D call. V was clipped by 2 bases and J by 5 bases, with 18 bases between them. This CDR3 comprises 16 residues. Germline CDR1 and CDR2: MNHEY and SMNVEV (reference sequence). The CDR3 loop reads CASSLVSFGAWETQYF. The DNA for the CDR3 is TGTGCCAGCAGTTTAGTATCGTTCGGTGCGTGGGAGACCCAGTACTTC.

Concerning this clone: Other DNA sequences in this specimen translate into the identical CDR3. The chain uses TRBV28 and TRBJ2-1, with 10 bases identical to TRBD2. The CDR3 totals 16 residues. J lost 4 bases, V lost 3 bases, and 6 bases had no gene match. Germline lookup yields CDR1 MDHEN and CDR2 SYDVKM. The CDR3 sequence: CASSLLAGATYNEQFF. The CDR3 nucleotides are TGTGCCAGCAGTTTGCTAGCGGGAGCGACTTACAATGAGCAGTTCTTC.

This chain joins TRBV7-9 and TRBJ2-7; D is ambiguous. CDR3 length equals 12 residues. The germline V gene has CDR1 SEHNR and CDR2 FQNEAQ (reference sequence). Trimming left V 5 bases short and J 4 bases short, with 9 bases between. In nucleotides, the CDR3 is TGTGCCAGCAGCCGGTCGCAGTACGAGCAGTACTTC. It yields the protein CASSRSQYEQYF.

This chain links TRBV9 with TRBJ2-1; D is perhaps TRBD2 (6 bases). The CDR3 sequence is 14 residues long. From germline, CDR1 is SGDLS and CDR2 YYNGEE. Deletions cut 4 bases from V and 5 bases from J, with 13 bases between. CDR3 in DNA: TGTGCCAGCAGCCCCGGGGGAGACGACAATGAGCAGTTCTTC. It encodes CASSPGGDDNEQFF.

The rearrangement joins TRBV7-9 to TRBJ2-5; 8 bases match TRBD1. CDR1 and CDR2 from the germline V gene are SEHNR and FQNEAQ (reference sequence). The V gene end was trimmed by 5 bases and the J gene end by 1 base; junction bases not matched to a gene: 15. The CDR3 is 18 amino acids. CDR3 DNA sequence: TGTGCCAGCAGCCCTAAGGGGCAGGGGGCTAGTTTCCAAGAGACCCAGTACTTC. It translates to CASSPKGQGASFQETQYF.

The table lists this clone with a count of one. The chain recombines TRBV28 with TRBJ2-6; TRBD2 might be the D (6 bases). The CDR3 is made up of 19 amino acids. Germline V gives CDR1 MDHEN, CDR2 SYDVKM. Trimming removed 1 base from V and 0 bases from J, with 16 bases in between. CDR3 nucleotide sequence: TGTGCCAGCAGTTTATATCAGGCGGGATACAACTCTGGGGCCAACGTCCTGACTTTC. Translation gives CASSLYQAGYNSGANVLTF.

The chain recombines TRBV9 with TRBJ2-4; the match to TRBD2 covers 7 bases. The CDR3 is 19 amino acids. Germline trimming cut 0 bases from V and 0 bases from J; bases unmatched to any gene: 12. From germline, CDR1 is SGDLS and CDR2 YYNGEE. This chain's CDR3 is CASSVGAGVEALAKNIQYF. CDR3 coding DNA: TGTGCCAGCAGCGTAGGGGCGGGAGTCGAGGCATTAGCCAAAAACATTCAGTACTTC.

This sequence joins TRBV2 and TRBJ1-2; D ambiguous. The germline V gene has CDR1 SNHLY and CDR2 FYNNEI. This CDR3 comprises 12 residues. With 1 base removed from V and 8 bases from J, the gap between germline ends came to 8 bases. The CDR3 protein is CASSEVVSGYTF. The CDR3 DNA reads TGTGCCAGCAGTGAAGTCGTCAGCGGCTACACCTTC.

The rearrangement joins TRBV28 to TRBJ2-7; 7 bases line up with TRBD2. The CDR3 has 17 residues. V was pared by 4 bases and J by 7 bases, with 19 bases of the junction left unmatched. Germline V CDR1 and CDR2: MDHEN, SYDVKM. Here the CDR3 DNA reads TGTGCCAGCAGTTCAGTGATGCCTCCGGGAGGCCTCAGGGAGCAGTACTTC. Its translation is CASSSVMPPGGLREQYF. The whole variable domain, filled in from reference TRBV28 and TRBJ2-7, reads DVKVTQSSRYLVKRTGEKVFLECVQDMDHENMFWYRQDPGLGLRLIYFSYDVKMKEKGDIPEGYSVSREKKERFSLILESASTNQTSMYLCASSSVMPPGGLREQYFGPGTRLTVT.

The chain couples TRBV27 to TRBJ1-2, with TRBD1 as a possible D gene (5 bases). The CDR3 contains 13 residues. Germline CDR1 reads MNHEY; CDR2 reads SMNVEV (reference sequence). V shed 8 bases and J shed 0 bases, with 10 bases lying between them. The CDR3 loop reads CASQGTSNYGYTF. CDR3 DNA: TGTGCCAGCCAGGGAACATCTAACTATGGCTACACCTTC.

This chain uses TRBV7-9 with TRBJ2-1; tentatively, D is TRBD1 (5 bases). This CDR3 comprises 12 residues. The V end lost 5 bases, the J end lost 7 bases, and 9 bases lay between the germline ends. Germline CDR1 and CDR2: SEHNR and FQNEAQ (reference sequence). This CDR3 reads CASSQQANEQFF. As DNA, the CDR3 is TGTGCCAGCAGCCAACAGGCGAATGAGCAGTTCTTC. The full variable domain, in which reference TRBV7-9 and TRBJ2-1 provide the parts outside the CDR3, is DTGVSQNPRHKITKRGQNVTFRCDPISEHNRLYWYRQTLGQGPEFLTYFQNEAQLEKSRLLSDRFSAERPKGSFSTLEIQRTEQGDSAMYLCASSQQANEQFFGPGTRLTVL.

This chain joins TRBV28 and TRBJ1-2; tentatively, D is TRBD1 (5 bases). Trimming left V 4 bases short and J 6 bases short, with 21 bases between. Germline V gives CDR1 MDHEN, CDR2 SYDVKM. The CDR3 is 16 residues long. For the CDR3, the DNA is TGTGCCAGCAGTTGGGGGGGGGACCCAGGGTCGGATGGCTACACCTTC. Amino acids: CASSWGGDPGSDGYTF.